This T cell receptor (beta chain) was identified during a study of T cells in Graves' hyperthyroidism and ophthalmopathy. Study observations and caveats: From stable hyperthyroidism, ophthalmopathy was set apart by a 13 V-J model.

This clonotype was observed many times. Its cognate antigen is unknown. CDR3 length equals 16 residues. CDR1 is MNHEY, CDR2 SMNVEV, per germline (reference sequence). V lost 5 bases and J 0 bases, leaving 11 bases between the germline ends. The TCR beta CDR3 regions underwent amplification using RNA transcripts as the source. The HTBI primer set drove a first-round RT-PCR of the TCR CDR3. TCRdb independently ran MiXCR on the multiplex PCR reads; one entry per CDR3 protein. The data show some 150,000 distinct CDR3 sequences, 22% seen once. The source material was blood. The TCR comes from a woman between 45 and 65 years old with Graves' hyperthyroidism that later progressed to Graves' ophthalmopathy. The chain recombines TRBV27 with TRBJ2-6; perhaps D is TRBD1 or TRBD2 (5 bases each). The CDR3 protein is CASSTGRLSGANVLTF. As DNA, the CDR3 is TGTGCCAGCAGTACGGGACGTCTCTCTGGGGCCAACGTCCTGACTTTC.